This T cell receptor beta chain was captured in a study of T cells expressing NK-cell markers. Overall study: Sorted CD3+CD56-NKG2C+, CD3+CD56+NKG2C+ and CD3+CD56+NKG2C- T cells supplied the TCR beta repertoires.

TCRdb reprocessed the 5' RACE reads, keeping one entry per CDR3 protein, no DNA. The table gives 250,000 to 300,000 distinct CDR3 sequences; the top ten clones make up around 4.2% of it. Study-wide points: It remained uncertain whether the expanded NKG2C+ T cell clones were specific for HCMV antigens. Dominant NKG2C+ clonotypes made up roughly 1.0-8% of CD8+ T cells in roughly six donors.

A note on this clonotype: Its antigen is not identified.

Germline CDR1 and CDR2: SQVTM and ANQGSEA. The CDR3 has 11 amino acids. This TCR was recovered from a woman between 18 and 70 years old in good health. This chain uses TRBV29-1 with TRBJ2-1; the D call from TCRdb, TRBD1, cannot be confirmed without DNA. Sequencing was performed on blood T cells: a sorted CD56 or NKG2C T cell subset, CD4+ or CD8+ T cells, or bulk PBMC T cells (not recorded which). The CDR3 loop reads CSADDRAEQFF.